Listed below are T cell receptor beta chains from one sample, sequenced in a study of metastatic and nonmetastatic thyroid tumors. TCRdb re-clonotyped the PCR reads through MiXCR. Counted here are roughly 20,000 clones, 22% occurring once; the ten biggest clones make up around 9.3%. The sample taken for sequencing was tumor tissue. Receptors originate from a male donor with papillary thyroid cancer or a benign thyroid nodule (not recorded which). Some clones in this sample may be carry-over from other donors' samples. The CDR3 runs from the conserved cysteine through the conserved F or W. D genes are given only for firm matches. Only some rows state a clone size, as once, few, many or a class for expanded clones.

cdr3_nt: TGTCCCAGTAGTGCAGGGACAAGGGTCAACGAGCAGTACTTC
cdr3_aa: CPSSAGTRVNEQYF
cdr3_length: 14
j_call: TRBJ2-7
clone_size: -
v_call: TRBV19
d_call: -

cdr3_nt: TGTGCCAGCAGCAACCCAAGCGGGAGGAGAACGGATGCGCAGTATTTT
cdr3_aa: CASSNPSGRRTDAQYF
cdr3_length: 16
j_call: TRBJ2-3
clone_size: few
v_call: TRBV6-2/TRBV6-3
d_call: TRBD2

cdr3_nt: TGTGCCAGCAGCGTAACAAGGTCCGATAGGCAGTATTTT
cdr3_aa: CASSVTRSDRQYF
cdr3_length: 13
j_call: TRBJ2-3
clone_size: -
v_call: TRBV9
d_call: -

cdr3_nt: TGCCGTGCTAGAGCCAGGTACGAGCAGTACTTC
cdr3_aa: CRARARYEQYF
cdr3_length: 11
j_call: TRBJ2-7
clone_size: -
v_call: TRBV20-1
d_call: -

cdr3_nt: TGCGCCAGCAGATTGGGCGCTGCTGGCTACACCTTC
cdr3_aa: CASRLGAAGYTF
cdr3_length: 12
j_call: TRBJ1-2
clone_size: many
v_call: TRBV5-1
d_call: -

cdr3_nt: TGTGCCAGCGGCTTCACGGGAGTTTACGAGCAGTACTTC
cdr3_aa: CASGFTGVYEQYF
cdr3_length: 13
j_call: TRBJ2-7
clone_size: medium-sized
v_call: TRBV6-1
d_call: -

cdr3_nt: TGTGCCAGCAGCAAACAGGACCACAATGAGCAGTTCTTC
cdr3_aa: CASSKQDHNEQFF
cdr3_length: 13
j_call: TRBJ2-1
clone_size: many
v_call: TRBV5-6
d_call: -

cdr3_nt: TGCAGTGCTAGACAACCCGGGACAGGAGAATACGAGCAGTACTTC
cdr3_aa: CSARQPGTGEYEQYF
cdr3_length: 15
j_call: TRBJ2-7
clone_size: -
v_call: TRBV20-1
d_call: TRBD1

cdr3_nt: TGCAGTGCTACCAGTACTAGCGACAATGAGCAGTTCTTC
cdr3_aa: CSATSTSDNEQFF
cdr3_length: 13
j_call: TRBJ2-1
clone_size: many
v_call: TRBV20-1
d_call: TRBD2

cdr3_nt: TGCAGTGCAACCGGACAGGGGGTTAAAATGAACACTGAAGCTTTCTTT
cdr3_aa: CSATGQGVKMNTEAFF
cdr3_length: 16
j_call: TRBJ1-1
clone_size: -
v_call: TRBV20-1
d_call: TRBD1

cdr3_nt: TGTGCCAGCTCAGGGAACCTGAACACTGAAGCTTTCTTT
cdr3_aa: CASSGNLNTEAFF
cdr3_length: 13
j_call: TRBJ1-1
clone_size: many
v_call: TRBV18
d_call: -

cdr3_nt: TGCAGTGCTCTATCGACAGGGGCAAATCAGCCCCAGCATTTT
cdr3_aa: CSALSTGANQPQHF
cdr3_length: 14
j_call: TRBJ1-5
clone_size: medium-sized
v_call: TRBV20-1
d_call: TRBD1

cdr3_nt: TGCGCCAGCAGCCCTCAGGAGACTAACTATGGCTACACCTTC
cdr3_aa: CASSPQETNYGYTF
cdr3_length: 14
j_call: TRBJ1-2
clone_size: -
v_call: TRBV4-1
d_call: -

cdr3_nt: TGTGCCAGCAGTGCGGTGTGGGGTAATGAAAAACTGTTTTTT
cdr3_aa: CASSAVWGNEKLFF
cdr3_length: 14
j_call: TRBJ1-4
clone_size: -
v_call: TRBV6-1
d_call: -

cdr3_nt: TGTGCCAGCAGTGACGGGACAAGCCGAAATACGCAGTATTTT
cdr3_aa: CASSDGTSRNTQYF
cdr3_length: 14
j_call: TRBJ2-3
clone_size: many
v_call: TRBV27
d_call: -

cdr3_nt: TGTGCCAGCAGCCAAGGGCGGGTCTACGAGCAGTACTTC
cdr3_aa: CASSQGRVYEQYF
cdr3_length: 13
j_call: TRBJ2-7
clone_size: -
v_call: TRBV4-2
d_call: -

cdr3_nt: TGTGCCAGCAGTGGGACAAGCCTCTATGGCTACACCTTC
cdr3_aa: CASSGTSLYGYTF
cdr3_length: 13
j_call: TRBJ1-2
clone_size: many
v_call: TRBV28
d_call: -

cdr3_nt: TGTGCCTGGGGGACAAGCGGGAGTTCCTACAATGAGCAGTTCTTC
cdr3_aa: CAWGTSGSSYNEQFF
cdr3_length: 15
j_call: TRBJ2-1
clone_size: -
v_call: TRBV30
d_call: TRBD2

cdr3_nt: TGTGCCAGCTCACCACGCGACCGGGACAATGAGCAGTTCTTC
cdr3_aa: CASSPRDRDNEQFF
cdr3_length: 14
j_call: TRBJ2-1
clone_size: many
v_call: TRBV18
d_call: -

cdr3_nt: TGTGCCAGCAGTTTAGAAGGAACCGGGAGGGGTGAGCAGTTCTTC
cdr3_aa: CASSLEGTGRGEQFF
cdr3_length: 15
j_call: TRBJ2-1
clone_size: -
v_call: TRBV27
d_call: TRBD2

cdr3_nt: TGTGCCAGCAGCGTGGGTATGGCCTACGAGCAGTACTTC
cdr3_aa: CASSVGMAYEQYF
cdr3_length: 13
j_call: TRBJ2-7
clone_size: many
v_call: TRBV9
d_call: -

cdr3_nt: TGTGCCGGCAGCCAACTGGCAGGGAGGACCGGGGAGCTGTTTTTT
cdr3_aa: CAGSQLAGRTGELFF
cdr3_length: 15
j_call: TRBJ2-2
clone_size: many
v_call: TRBV3-1
d_call: -

cdr3_nt: TGTGCCAGCAGGGCGGGGCGTCGTGGGGATACTGAAGCTTTCTTT
cdr3_aa: CASRAGRRGDTEAFF
cdr3_length: 15
j_call: TRBJ1-1
clone_size: -
v_call: TRBV6-1
d_call: -

cdr3_nt: TGTGCCAGCAGTTGGGAGGGGGGGCAGTACTTC
cdr3_aa: CASSWEGGQYF
cdr3_length: 11
j_call: TRBJ2-7
clone_size: medium-sized
v_call: TRBV6-1
d_call: -

cdr3_nt: TGTGCCAGCAGCTTAACGGGGGGCCCCGAAAATGAGCAGTTCTTC
cdr3_aa: CASSLTGGPENEQFF
cdr3_length: 15
j_call: TRBJ2-1
clone_size: -
v_call: TRBV7-3
d_call: -

cdr3_nt: TGTGCCAGCAGTTTTGGGCGGGAGGATTGGGACAATGAGCAGTTCTTC
cdr3_aa: CASSFGREDWDNEQFF
cdr3_length: 16
j_call: TRBJ2-1
clone_size: many
v_call: TRBV12-3/TRBV12-4
d_call: TRBD2

cdr3_nt: TGTGCCAGCAGTAAACTAGCGGGGGGGCCCGATGAGCAGTTCTTC
cdr3_aa: CASSKLAGGPDEQFF
cdr3_length: 15
j_call: TRBJ2-1
clone_size: -
v_call: TRBV6-4
d_call: TRBD2

cdr3_nt: TGTGCCAGCATCCCTGGGGGACAGGGTGGTGGTGGCTACACCTTC
cdr3_aa: CASIPGGQGGGGYTF
cdr3_length: 15
j_call: TRBJ1-2
clone_size: -
v_call: TRBV6-1
d_call: TRBD1

cdr3_nt: TGCAGTGCTAGCAGGGTATCAACAGATACGCAGTATTTT
cdr3_aa: CSASRVSTDTQYF
cdr3_length: 13
j_call: TRBJ2-3
clone_size: many
v_call: TRBV20-1
d_call: -

cdr3_nt: TGTGCCAGCAGCTTCTATCGAAACTCCTACGAGCAGTACTTC
cdr3_aa: CASSFYRNSYEQYF
cdr3_length: 14
j_call: TRBJ2-7
clone_size: many
v_call: TRBV11-3
d_call: -

cdr3_nt: TGCAGTGCTAGAGATTTCGGGGGCAATAATTCACCCCTCCACTTT
cdr3_aa: CSARDFGGNNSPLHF
cdr3_length: 15
j_call: TRBJ1-6
clone_size: many
v_call: TRBV20-1
d_call: -

cdr3_nt: TGCGCCAGCAGCTTAGAACAGGTAGCGCGATCCAATGAGCAGTTCTTC
cdr3_aa: CASSLEQVARSNEQFF
cdr3_length: 16
j_call: TRBJ2-1
clone_size: -
v_call: TRBV4-1
d_call: -

cdr3_nt: TGTGCCAGCAGTGAATGGGGGTTTCAGCCCCAGCATTTT
cdr3_aa: CASSEWGFQPQHF
cdr3_length: 13
j_call: TRBJ1-5
clone_size: few
v_call: TRBV6-1
d_call: -

cdr3_nt: TGTGCCACCCAGAACAGGCTCCATAATGAAAAACTGTTTTTT
cdr3_aa: CATQNRLHNEKLFF
cdr3_length: 14
j_call: TRBJ1-4
clone_size: many
v_call: TRBV15
d_call: -

cdr3_nt: TGTGCCAGCAGTGGCCCCGGGCCGGGGACCCAGTACTTC
cdr3_aa: CASSGPGPGTQYF
cdr3_length: 13
j_call: TRBJ2-5
clone_size: many
v_call: TRBV2
d_call: -

cdr3_nt: TGTGCCAGCTCACCTCCGGGACCTAATAGCAATCAGCCCCAGCATTTT
cdr3_aa: CASSPPGPNSNQPQHF
cdr3_length: 16
j_call: TRBJ1-5
clone_size: many
v_call: TRBV18
d_call: -

cdr3_nt: TGTGCAAGCAGTGACCTCGCTCGCGGGATTGACTATACGCAGTATTTT
cdr3_aa: CASSDLARGIDYTQYF
cdr3_length: 16
j_call: TRBJ2-3
clone_size: -
v_call: TRBV2
d_call: -

cdr3_nt: TGTGCCATCTGCGGAACAGGGTTTTTGTACACTGAAGCTTTCTTT
cdr3_aa: CAICGTGFLYTEAFF
cdr3_length: 15
j_call: TRBJ1-1
clone_size: -
v_call: TRBV7-8
d_call: -

cdr3_nt: TGTGCCAGCAGCTCCCTAGCGGGAGTGGGCGAGCAGTACTTC
cdr3_aa: CASSSLAGVGEQYF
cdr3_length: 14
j_call: TRBJ2-7
clone_size: many
v_call: TRBV7-2
d_call: TRBD2

cdr3_nt: TGTGCCAGCAGCACCCGCGCCACAGGACAGGGAGGGGTATCAAACATTCAGTACTTC
cdr3_aa: CASSTRATGQGGVSNIQYF
cdr3_length: 19
j_call: TRBJ2-4
clone_size: many
v_call: TRBV7-2
d_call: -

cdr3_nt: TGCAGTGCTAGAGGTGGGGGTGGAGGGGGACACTACGAGCAGTACTTC
cdr3_aa: CSARGGGGGGHYEQYF
cdr3_length: 16
j_call: TRBJ2-7
clone_size: many
v_call: TRBV20-1
d_call: -

cdr3_nt: TGCAGTGCTAGAACGGAGCGGGAGCACAATGAGCAGTTCTTC
cdr3_aa: CSARTEREHNEQFF
cdr3_length: 14
j_call: TRBJ2-1
clone_size: few
v_call: TRBV20-1
d_call: TRBD2

cdr3_nt: TGTGCCAGCAGCCAGGCCTGGGGTGAGCAGTTCTTC
cdr3_aa: CASSQAWGEQFF
cdr3_length: 12
j_call: TRBJ2-1
clone_size: many
v_call: TRBV3-1
d_call: -

cdr3_nt: TGTGCCAGTAGTATAGGGGGGTATAGCAATCAGCCCCAGCATTTT
cdr3_aa: CASSIGGYSNQPQHF
cdr3_length: 15
j_call: TRBJ1-5
clone_size: -
v_call: TRBV19
d_call: -